This is a list of T cell receptor beta chains from one sample in a study of regulatory T cells in long-lasting Graves disease. Each CDR3 protein gets one entry after TCRdb re-called the multiplex PCR reads with MiXCR. The sample yields fewer than 650,000 distinct CDR3 sequences, roughly a sixth seen once. These data were likewise used in another study, on T cells in Graves' hyperthyroidism and ophthalmopathy.

The sample consisted of peripheral blood mononuclear cells (PBMCs), taken at new diagnosis, from a patient treated with antithyroid drugs. These receptors were collected from a man aged 18 to 30 with Graves disease. Each CDR3 is given with its conserved first and last residue. The D gene is left open where the match is weak. For some rows the clone size is stated as once, few or many, or as a class when expanded; others skip it.

D gene: .
J gene: TRBJ1-6
V gene: TRBV13
clone size: .
CDR3 DNA: TGTGCCAGCAGCTTAGCGACACAAGAAAATTCACCCCTCCACTTT
CDR3 protein: CASSLATQENSPLHF

D gene: .
J gene: TRBJ2-2
V gene: TRBV30
clone size: .
CDR3 DNA: TGTGCCTGGAGTGTAGCTAGAGTGGGGGAGCTGTTTTTT
CDR3 protein: CAWSVARVGELFF

D gene: .
J gene: TRBJ2-5
V gene: TRBV7-9
clone size: .
CDR3 DNA: TGTGCCAGCAGCTTGGCTAGCTCTATGGAGACCCAGTACTTC
CDR3 protein: CASSLASSMETQYF

D gene: TRBD2
J gene: TRBJ2-7
V gene: TRBV12-3/TRBV12-4
clone size: many
CDR3 DNA: TGTGCCAGCACTGACAAGCGGGACCCCTACGAGCAGTACTTC
CDR3 protein: CASTDKRDPYEQYF

D gene: .
J gene: TRBJ2-7
V gene: TRBV3-1
clone size: many
CDR3 DNA: TGTGCCAGCAGCCAAGTATTGGGCACCGAGCAGTACTTC
CDR3 protein: CASSQVLGTEQYF

D gene: TRBD1
J gene: TRBJ2-5
V gene: TRBV29-1
clone size: .
CDR3 DNA: TGCAGCGTTGGGACAGGGGGCTCCGTTGGTTCAGAGACCCAGTACTTC
CDR3 protein: CSVGTGGSVGSETQYF

D gene: .
J gene: TRBJ2-2
V gene: TRBV12-3/TRBV12-4
clone size: .
CDR3 DNA: TGTGCCAGCAGTTTATCGGCGACAGCGGGCACCGGGGAGCTGTTTTTT
CDR3 protein: CASSLSATAGTGELFF

D gene: TRBD2
J gene: TRBJ2-5
V gene: TRBV28
clone size: many
CDR3 DNA: TGTGCCAGCAGTCCCTTAGCGGGACGGAAGACCCAGTACTTC
CDR3 protein: CASSPLAGRKTQYF

D gene: .
J gene: TRBJ2-1
V gene: TRBV7-6
clone size: .
CDR3 DNA: TGTGCCAGCAGCACCGACGCATACAATGAGCAGTTCTTC
CDR3 protein: CASSTDAYNEQFF

D gene: .
J gene: TRBJ1-1
V gene: TRBV7-9
clone size: few
CDR3 DNA: TGTGCCAGCAGCTTAGCCCGACGGGCTGCTGAAGCTTTCTTT
CDR3 protein: CASSLARRAAEAFF

D gene: TRBD1
J gene: TRBJ2-5
V gene: TRBV6-5
clone size: .
CDR3 DNA: TGTGCCAGCAGTTATGGTGGGGACAGTCAAGAGACCCAGTACTTC
CDR3 protein: CASSYGGDSQETQYF

D gene: TRBD1
J gene: TRBJ2-7
V gene: TRBV6-1
clone size: .
CDR3 DNA: TGTGCCAGCAGTCAGGGCCAGTCAGGGGGAGAGCAGTACTTC
CDR3 protein: CASSQGQSGGEQYF

D gene: .
J gene: TRBJ2-3
V gene: TRBV11-2
clone size: .
CDR3 DNA: TGTGCCAGCAGCAAAGCAACCGGGACTCGCACAGATACGCAGTATTTT
CDR3 protein: CASSKATGTRTDTQYF

D gene: TRBD2
J gene: TRBJ2-5
V gene: TRBV7-9
clone size: few
CDR3 DNA: TGTGCCAGCAGACCGACTTGGGAGGGAGAGACCCAGTACTTC
CDR3 protein: CASRPTWEGETQYF

D gene: TRBD1
J gene: TRBJ2-7
V gene: TRBV7-2
clone size: few
CDR3 DNA: TGTGCCAGCAGCCGAATGGGACAGGGGGCTTCCTACGAGCAGTACTTC
CDR3 protein: CASSRMGQGASYEQYF

D gene: TRBD2
J gene: TRBJ2-7
V gene: TRBV5-1
clone size: .
CDR3 DNA: TGCGCCAGCAGCTTGGCTGGCAGGGCACTAGCGGGAGGTGTGAACGAGCAGTACTTC
CDR3 protein: CASSLAGRALAGGVNEQYF

D gene: .
J gene: TRBJ1-1
V gene: TRBV18
clone size: many
CDR3 DNA: TGTGCCAGCTCACCAATAGGGGGTAGGAGCACTGAAGCTTTCTTT
CDR3 protein: CASSPIGGRSTEAFF

D gene: TRBD2
J gene: TRBJ2-3
V gene: TRBV5-1
clone size: .
CDR3 DNA: TGCGCCAGCAGCTTGACGAGGGAGGGCGCCTACACAGATACGCAGTATTTT
CDR3 protein: CASSLTREGAYTDTQYF

D gene: .
J gene: TRBJ1-1
V gene: TRBV2
clone size: many
CDR3 DNA: TGTGCCAGCAGTATGACAGGAACCAACACTGAAGCTTTCTTT
CDR3 protein: CASSMTGTNTEAFF

D gene: .
J gene: TRBJ2-7
V gene: TRBV3-1
clone size: many
CDR3 DNA: TGTGCCAGCAGCCAGTGGGCCTCCTACGAGCAGTACTTC
CDR3 protein: CASSQWASYEQYF

D gene: .
J gene: TRBJ1-1
V gene: TRBV2
clone size: many
CDR3 DNA: TGTGCCAGCAGGACAGATCTGACTGAAGCTTTCTTT
CDR3 protein: CASRTDLTEAFF

D gene: .
J gene: TRBJ2-7
V gene: TRBV7-6
clone size: few
CDR3 DNA: TGTGCCAGCAGCTTAGAAGCAGGAGTAGTTTCCTACGAGCAGTACTTC
CDR3 protein: CASSLEAGVVSYEQYF

D gene: .
J gene: TRBJ2-5
V gene: TRBV19
clone size: .
CDR3 DNA: TGTGCCAGTAGTATAGTCGGGACGGAAGAGACCCAGTACTTC
CDR3 protein: CASSIVGTEETQYF

D gene: .
J gene: TRBJ1-5
V gene: TRBV10-3
clone size: .
CDR3 DNA: TGTGCCATCAGCGAGTCGAGGGTAGATCAGCCCCAGCATTTT
CDR3 protein: CAISESRVDQPQHF

D gene: .
J gene: TRBJ2-3
V gene: TRBV7-8
clone size: many
CDR3 DNA: TGTGCCAGCAGCCCACAACCGGAGGGGCCCACAGATACGCAGTATTTT
CDR3 protein: CASSPQPEGPTDTQYF

D gene: .
J gene: TRBJ2-5
V gene: TRBV29-1
clone size: .
CDR3 DNA: TGCAGCTCAGGCGCGATGAGGGAGACCCAGTACTTC
CDR3 protein: CSSGAMRETQYF

D gene: .
J gene: TRBJ2-7
V gene: TRBV2
clone size: few
CDR3 DNA: TGTGCCAGCAGTGAAATCGGGGGCGAGCAGTACTTC
CDR3 protein: CASSEIGGEQYF

D gene: TRBD2
J gene: TRBJ2-7
V gene: TRBV7-8
clone size: few
CDR3 DNA: TGTGCCAGCAGCACCGGGACTAACTACGAGCAGTACTTC
CDR3 protein: CASSTGTNYEQYF

D gene: .
J gene: TRBJ1-1
V gene: TRBV2
clone size: few
CDR3 DNA: TGTGCCAGCAGTGAAGCGCTTTGGAACACTGAAGCTTTCTTT
CDR3 protein: CASSEALWNTEAFF

D gene: .
J gene: TRBJ1-1
V gene: TRBV5-5
clone size: many
CDR3 DNA: TGTGCCAGCAGCTCGGGTCGTGAAGCTTTCTTT
CDR3 protein: CASSSGREAFF

D gene: .
J gene: TRBJ2-7
V gene: TRBV29-1
clone size: few
CDR3 DNA: TGCAGCGTCGAGACCTTCACGAGCTTTCGGAGCTCCTACGAGCAGTACTTC
CDR3 protein: CSVETFTSFRSSYEQYF

D gene: .
J gene: TRBJ2-7
V gene: TRBV18
clone size: few
CDR3 DNA: TGTGCCAGCTCACCGGGTTTTGGTTGGGAGCAGTACTTC
CDR3 protein: CASSPGFGWEQYF

D gene: .
J gene: TRBJ1-5
V gene: TRBV12-3/TRBV12-4
clone size: many
CDR3 DNA: TGTGCCAGCAGCCAGACGGGCGCCAATCAGCCCCAGCATTTT
CDR3 protein: CASSQTGANQPQHF

D gene: .
J gene: TRBJ1-1
V gene: TRBV28
clone size: many
CDR3 DNA: TGTGCCAGCAGTTCCCTGACCAACATGAACACTGAAGCTTTCTTT
CDR3 protein: CASSSLTNMNTEAFF

D gene: .
J gene: TRBJ2-7
V gene: TRBV5-6
clone size: few
CDR3 DNA: TGTGCCAGCAGCCCTGGCTGGGGGGCCTACGAGCAGTACTTC
CDR3 protein: CASSPGWGAYEQYF

D gene: .
J gene: TRBJ1-2
V gene: TRBV30
clone size: few
CDR3 DNA: TGTGCCTGGAGTGCCCCGTGGGGCTACACCTTC
CDR3 protein: CAWSAPWGYTF

D gene: .
J gene: TRBJ1-5
V gene: TRBV12-3/TRBV12-4
clone size: .
CDR3 DNA: TGTGCCAGCAGTTCCTGGTATCAGCCCCAGCATTTT
CDR3 protein: CASSSWYQPQHF

D gene: .
J gene: TRBJ2-3
V gene: TRBV20-1
clone size: few
CDR3 DNA: TGCAGTGCTAGAGGACTACTTAGCACAGATACGCAGTATTTT
CDR3 protein: CSARGLLSTDTQYF

D gene: .
J gene: TRBJ2-5
V gene: TRBV27
clone size: many
CDR3 DNA: TGTGCCGGCCTAAGATCAGGAGGAGGAGAGACCCAGTACTTC
CDR3 protein: CAGLRSGGGETQYF

D gene: .
J gene: TRBJ2-1
V gene: TRBV19
clone size: few
CDR3 DNA: TGTGCCAGTAGATCCCCCGGGACGGGCAATGAGCAGTTCTTC
CDR3 protein: CASRSPGTGNEQFF

D gene: .
J gene: TRBJ1-1
V gene: TRBV14
clone size: .
CDR3 DNA: TGTGCCAGCAGCCAAGCCGCAGGTTGGAACACTGAAGCTTTCTTT
CDR3 protein: CASSQAAGWNTEAFF

D gene: .
J gene: TRBJ1-1
V gene: TRBV7-3
clone size: many
CDR3 DNA: TGTGCCAGCAGTTTGGAGGGGAGGAACACTGAAGCTTTCTTT
CDR3 protein: CASSLEGRNTEAFF

D gene: .
J gene: TRBJ2-7
V gene: TRBV13
clone size: many
CDR3 DNA: TGTGCCAGCAGCTTAGCGCTGAAAACCTACGAGCAGTACTTC
CDR3 protein: CASSLALKTYEQYF

D gene: TRBD2
J gene: TRBJ2-7
V gene: TRBV12-3/TRBV12-4
clone size: many
CDR3 DNA: TGTGCCAGCAGTATTAGCGGGAGAATGGACAGGCAGTACTTC
CDR3 protein: CASSISGRMDRQYF

D gene: .
J gene: TRBJ2-7
V gene: TRBV5-5
clone size: .
CDR3 DNA: TGTGCCAGCAGCTTAATCCGGGGGCCGAGCTCCTACGAGCAGTACTTC
CDR3 protein: CASSLIRGPSSYEQYF

D gene: .
J gene: TRBJ2-7
V gene: TRBV3-1
clone size: many
CDR3 DNA: TGTGCCAGCAGCCAAGAGTACGTAAGGGAGCAGTACTTC
CDR3 protein: CASSQEYVREQYF

D gene: .
J gene: TRBJ1-5
V gene: TRBV3-1
clone size: many
CDR3 DNA: TGTGCCAGCAGCCAAGAAGGCAGGCCCCAGCATTTT
CDR3 protein: CASSQEGRPQHF

D gene: .
J gene: TRBJ1-4
V gene: TRBV5-1
clone size: few
CDR3 DNA: TGCGCCAGCAGCCCAAAGGGGGAAAAACTGTTTTTT
CDR3 protein: CASSPKGEKLFF

D gene: .
J gene: TRBJ1-1
V gene: TRBV6-1
clone size: many
CDR3 DNA: TGTGCCAGCAGTAATCAGGGGTACCGGACTGAAGCTTTCTTT
CDR3 protein: CASSNQGYRTEAFF

D gene: TRBD1
J gene: TRBJ2-2
V gene: TRBV20-1
clone size: .
CDR3 DNA: TGCAGTGCTGGCGGGACAGGGGTCGTCGGGGAGCTGTTTTTT
CDR3 protein: CSAGGTGVVGELFF

D gene: TRBD1
J gene: TRBJ1-5
V gene: TRBV19
clone size: many
CDR3 DNA: TGTGCCACCCATCAACCGGGACAGGACTATTATAGCAATCAGCCCCAGCATTTT
CDR3 protein: CATHQPGQDYYSNQPQHF

D gene: .
J gene: TRBJ1-1
V gene: TRBV11-2
clone size: many
CDR3 DNA: TGTGCCAGCAGCCAAAAAGGGGGTATGAAAGCTTTCTTT
CDR3 protein: CASSQKGGMKAFF

D gene: .
J gene: TRBJ1-1
V gene: TRBV20-1
clone size: many
CDR3 DNA: TGCAGTGCCGTAAGGGGGGCTGGGGTGATGAACACTGAAGCTTTCTTT
CDR3 protein: CSAVRGAGVMNTEAFF